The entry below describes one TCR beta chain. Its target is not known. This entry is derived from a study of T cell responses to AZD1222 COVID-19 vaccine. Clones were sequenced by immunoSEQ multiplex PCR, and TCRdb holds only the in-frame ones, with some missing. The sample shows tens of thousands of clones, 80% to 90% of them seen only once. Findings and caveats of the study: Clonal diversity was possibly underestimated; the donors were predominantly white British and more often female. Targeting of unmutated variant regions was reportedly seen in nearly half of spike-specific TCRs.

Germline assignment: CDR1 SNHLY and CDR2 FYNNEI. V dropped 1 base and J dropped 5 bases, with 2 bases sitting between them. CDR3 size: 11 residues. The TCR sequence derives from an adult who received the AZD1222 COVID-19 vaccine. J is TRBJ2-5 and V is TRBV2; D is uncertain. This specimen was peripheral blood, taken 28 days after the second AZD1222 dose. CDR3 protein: CASSEGETQYF. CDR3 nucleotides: TGTGCCAGCAGTGAAGGGGAGACCCAGTACTTC.